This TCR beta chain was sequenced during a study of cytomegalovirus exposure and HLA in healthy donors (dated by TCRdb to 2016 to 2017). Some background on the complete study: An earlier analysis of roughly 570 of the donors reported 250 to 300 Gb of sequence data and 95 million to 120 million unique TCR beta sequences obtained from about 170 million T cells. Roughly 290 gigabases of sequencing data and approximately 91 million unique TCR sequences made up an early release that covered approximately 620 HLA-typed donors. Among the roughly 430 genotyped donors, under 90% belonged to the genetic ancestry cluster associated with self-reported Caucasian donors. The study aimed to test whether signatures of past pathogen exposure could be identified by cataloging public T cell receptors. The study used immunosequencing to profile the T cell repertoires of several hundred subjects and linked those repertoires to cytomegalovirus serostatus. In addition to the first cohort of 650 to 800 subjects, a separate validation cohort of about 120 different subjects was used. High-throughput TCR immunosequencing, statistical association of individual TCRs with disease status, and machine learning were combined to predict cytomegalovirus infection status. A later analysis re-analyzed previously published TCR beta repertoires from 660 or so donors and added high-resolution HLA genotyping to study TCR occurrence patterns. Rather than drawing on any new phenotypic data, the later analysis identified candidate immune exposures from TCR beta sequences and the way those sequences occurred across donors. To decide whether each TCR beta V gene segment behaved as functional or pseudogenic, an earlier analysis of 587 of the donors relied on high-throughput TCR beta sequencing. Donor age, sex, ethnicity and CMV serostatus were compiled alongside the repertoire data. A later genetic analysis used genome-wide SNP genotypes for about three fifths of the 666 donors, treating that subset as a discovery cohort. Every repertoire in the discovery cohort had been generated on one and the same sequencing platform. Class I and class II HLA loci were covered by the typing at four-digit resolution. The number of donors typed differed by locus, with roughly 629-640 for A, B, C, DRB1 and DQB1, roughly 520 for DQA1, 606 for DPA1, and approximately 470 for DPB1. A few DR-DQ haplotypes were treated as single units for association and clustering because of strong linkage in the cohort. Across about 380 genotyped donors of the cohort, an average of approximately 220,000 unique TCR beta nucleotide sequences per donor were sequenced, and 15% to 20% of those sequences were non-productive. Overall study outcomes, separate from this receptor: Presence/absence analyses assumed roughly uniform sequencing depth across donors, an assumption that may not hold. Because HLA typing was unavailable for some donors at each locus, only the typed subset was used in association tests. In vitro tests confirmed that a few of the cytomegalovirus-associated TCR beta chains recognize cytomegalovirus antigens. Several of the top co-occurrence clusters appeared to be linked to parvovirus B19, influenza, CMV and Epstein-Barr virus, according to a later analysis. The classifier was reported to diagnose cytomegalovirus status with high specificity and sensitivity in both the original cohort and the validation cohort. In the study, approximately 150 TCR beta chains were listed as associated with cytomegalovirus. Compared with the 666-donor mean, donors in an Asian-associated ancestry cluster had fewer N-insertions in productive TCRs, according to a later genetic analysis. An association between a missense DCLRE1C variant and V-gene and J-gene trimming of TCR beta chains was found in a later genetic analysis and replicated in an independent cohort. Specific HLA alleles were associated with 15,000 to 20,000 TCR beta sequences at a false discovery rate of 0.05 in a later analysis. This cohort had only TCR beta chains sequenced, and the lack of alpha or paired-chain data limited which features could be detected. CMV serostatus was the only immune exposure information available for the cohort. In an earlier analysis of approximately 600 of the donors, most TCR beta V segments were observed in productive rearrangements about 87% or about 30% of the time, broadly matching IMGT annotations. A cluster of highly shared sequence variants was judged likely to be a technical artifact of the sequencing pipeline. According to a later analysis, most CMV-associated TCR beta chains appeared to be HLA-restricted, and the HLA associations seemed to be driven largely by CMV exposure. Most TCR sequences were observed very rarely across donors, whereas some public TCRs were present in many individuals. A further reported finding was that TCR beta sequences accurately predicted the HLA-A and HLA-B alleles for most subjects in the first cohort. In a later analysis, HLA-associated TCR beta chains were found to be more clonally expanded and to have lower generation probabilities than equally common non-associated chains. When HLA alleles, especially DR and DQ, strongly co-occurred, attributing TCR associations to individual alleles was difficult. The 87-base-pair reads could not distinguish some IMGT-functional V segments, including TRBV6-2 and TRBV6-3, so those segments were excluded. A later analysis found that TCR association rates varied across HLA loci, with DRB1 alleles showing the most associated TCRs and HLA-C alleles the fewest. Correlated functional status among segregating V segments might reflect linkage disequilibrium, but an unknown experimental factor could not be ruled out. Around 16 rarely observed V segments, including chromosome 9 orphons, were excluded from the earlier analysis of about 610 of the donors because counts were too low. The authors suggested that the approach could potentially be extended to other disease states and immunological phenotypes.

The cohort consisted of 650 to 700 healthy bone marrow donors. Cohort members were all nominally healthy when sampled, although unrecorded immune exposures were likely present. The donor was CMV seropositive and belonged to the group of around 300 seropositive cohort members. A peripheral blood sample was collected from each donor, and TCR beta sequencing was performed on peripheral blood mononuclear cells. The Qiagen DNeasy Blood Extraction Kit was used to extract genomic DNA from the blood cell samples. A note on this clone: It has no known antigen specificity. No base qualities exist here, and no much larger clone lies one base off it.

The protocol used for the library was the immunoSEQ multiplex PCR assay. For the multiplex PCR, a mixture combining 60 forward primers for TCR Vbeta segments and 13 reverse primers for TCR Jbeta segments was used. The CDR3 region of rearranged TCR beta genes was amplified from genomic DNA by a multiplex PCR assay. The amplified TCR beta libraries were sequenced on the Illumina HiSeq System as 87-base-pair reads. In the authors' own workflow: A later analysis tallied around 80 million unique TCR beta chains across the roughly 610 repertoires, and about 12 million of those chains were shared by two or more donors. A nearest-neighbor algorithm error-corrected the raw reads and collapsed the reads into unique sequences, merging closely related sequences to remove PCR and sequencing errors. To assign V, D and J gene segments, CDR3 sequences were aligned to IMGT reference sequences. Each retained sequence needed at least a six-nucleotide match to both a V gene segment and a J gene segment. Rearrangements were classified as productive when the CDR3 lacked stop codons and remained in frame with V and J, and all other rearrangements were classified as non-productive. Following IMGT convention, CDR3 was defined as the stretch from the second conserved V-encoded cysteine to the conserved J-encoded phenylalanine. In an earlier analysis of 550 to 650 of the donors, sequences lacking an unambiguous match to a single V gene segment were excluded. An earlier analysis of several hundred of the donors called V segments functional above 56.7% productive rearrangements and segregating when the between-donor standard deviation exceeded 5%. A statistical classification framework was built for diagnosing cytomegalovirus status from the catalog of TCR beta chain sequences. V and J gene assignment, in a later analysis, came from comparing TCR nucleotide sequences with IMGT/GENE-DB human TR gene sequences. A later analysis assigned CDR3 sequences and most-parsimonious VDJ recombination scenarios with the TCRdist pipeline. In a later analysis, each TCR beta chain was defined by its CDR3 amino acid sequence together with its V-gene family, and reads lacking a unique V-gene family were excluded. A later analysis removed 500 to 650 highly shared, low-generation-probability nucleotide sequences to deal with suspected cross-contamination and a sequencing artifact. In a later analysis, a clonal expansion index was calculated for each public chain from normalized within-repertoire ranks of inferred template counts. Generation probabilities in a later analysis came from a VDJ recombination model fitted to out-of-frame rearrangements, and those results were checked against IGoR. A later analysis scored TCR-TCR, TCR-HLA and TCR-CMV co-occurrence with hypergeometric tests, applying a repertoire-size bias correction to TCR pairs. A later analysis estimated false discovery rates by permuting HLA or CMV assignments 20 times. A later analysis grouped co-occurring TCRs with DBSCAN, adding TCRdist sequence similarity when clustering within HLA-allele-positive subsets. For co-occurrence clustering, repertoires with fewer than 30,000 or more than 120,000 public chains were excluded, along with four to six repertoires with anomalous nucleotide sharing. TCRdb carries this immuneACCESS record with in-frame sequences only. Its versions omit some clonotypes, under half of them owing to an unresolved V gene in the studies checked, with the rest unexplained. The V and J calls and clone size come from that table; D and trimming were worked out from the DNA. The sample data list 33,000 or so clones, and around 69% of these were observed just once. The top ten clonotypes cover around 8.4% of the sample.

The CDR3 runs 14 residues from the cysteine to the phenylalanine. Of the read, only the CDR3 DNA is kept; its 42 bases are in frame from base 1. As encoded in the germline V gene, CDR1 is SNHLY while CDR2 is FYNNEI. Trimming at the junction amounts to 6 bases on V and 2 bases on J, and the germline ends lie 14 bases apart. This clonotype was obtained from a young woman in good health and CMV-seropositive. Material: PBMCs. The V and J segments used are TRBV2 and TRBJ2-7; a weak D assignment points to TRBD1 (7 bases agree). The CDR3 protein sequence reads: CASRIQGGTYEQYF. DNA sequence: TGTGCCAGCAGGATCCAGGGGGGAACCTACGAGCAGTACTTC. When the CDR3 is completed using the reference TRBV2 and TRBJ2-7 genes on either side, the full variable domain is EPEVTQTPSHQVTQMGQEVILRCVPISNHLYFYWYRQILGQKVEFLVSFYNNEISEKSEIFDDQFSVERPDGSNFTLKIRSTKLEDSAMYFCASRIQGGTYEQYFGPGTRLTVT.